The rows below give T cell receptor beta chains drawn from one sample of a study of T-cell memory formation after mild COVID-19. One entry per CDR3 protein results from TCRdb running MiXCR on the 5' RACE reads. The data contain hundreds of thousands of distinct CDR3 sequences, 15% to 20% of them singletons. Sample: PBMCs or a T cell subset sorted from them (not recorded which). Source of these receptors: an adult woman who had mild COVID-19 (a few samples of this study predate the infection). Cell type and time point are not known. CDR3s include the opening cysteine and the closing phenylalanine or tryptophan. A D gene is named only where the DNA matches it firmly. Some rows mark clone size as missing; the rest say once, few, many or name a class of expanded clone.

TRBV5-1	TRBD2	.	TRBJ2-5	TGCGCCAGCAGTTTAGGGACTAGCGCCTTTTTAGAGACCCAGTACTTC	CASSLGTSAFLETQYF
TRBV9	TRBD2	.	TRBJ2-3	TGTGCCAGCAGCTCGCACGTGGAGCGGGACGTCACAGATACGCAGTATTTT	CASSSHVERDVTDTQYF
TRBV12-3/TRBV12-4	.	few	TRBJ2-1	TGTGCCAGCAGTGACCGGGACGGACACTACAATGAGCAGTTCTTC	CASSDRDGHYNEQFF
TRBV29-1	.	many	TRBJ2-2	TGCAGCGTTGGATTCCCCGAGGAGTCCGGGGAGCTGTTTTTT	CSVGFPEESGELFF
TRBV14	.	.	TRBJ2-3	TGTGCCAGCAGCCATAGTCCCGCGGGACTTAGCACAGATACGCAGTATTTT	CASSHSPAGLSTDTQYF
TRBV11-2	.	few	TRBJ2-3	TGTGCCAGCAGCTTAGTCGGTGGCAGGGGCACAGATACGCAGTATTTT	CASSLVGGRGTDTQYF
TRBV6-2/TRBV6-3	.	few	TRBJ2-3	TGTGCCAGCAGTCCAGAAGCGGGTTTCACAGATACGCAGTATTTT	CASSPEAGFTDTQYF
TRBV13	.	once	TRBJ2-7	TGTGCCAGCAGCTTATGGGGGCTAGACTACGAGCAGTACTTC	CASSLWGLDYEQYF
TRBV28	TRBD2	.	TRBJ2-3	TGTGCCAGCAGTTTACGCAGCGGGGGCACAGATACGCAGTATTTT	CASSLRSGGTDTQYF
TRBV7-2	.	many	TRBJ2-7	TGTGCCAGCAGCTTCGGTAGATCCTACGAGCAGTACTTC	CASSFGRSYEQYF
TRBV24-1	.	.	TRBJ2-7	TGTGCCACCTCGGCCGGCGTCCTGGGGTCCTACGAGCAGTACTTC	CATSAGVLGSYEQYF
TRBV12-3/TRBV12-4	.	few	TRBJ1-5	TGTGCCAGCAGTTTGGGGCAAAGGGTCCAGCCCCAGCATTTT	CASSLGQRVQPQHF
TRBV7-2	.	few	TRBJ1-4	TGTGCCAGCAGCGGAGGAGGGAGTCTCGTTAATGAAAAACTGTTTTTT	CASSGGGSLVNEKLFF
TRBV15	.	few	TRBJ1-3	TGTGCCACCAGCAGAGATGGGAGTGCGAGAAACACCATATATTTT	CATSRDGSARNTIYF
TRBV5-1	.	many	TRBJ2-7	TGCGCCAGCAGCTCGGACGGAACGGCCTACGAGCAGTACTTC	CASSSDGTAYEQYF